Below are 5 T cell receptor beta chains sequenced from a single sample in a study of T-cell reconstitution after alpha-beta-depleted transplantation in children listed by TCRdb under 2016. The library was generated by PCR. The sample was run on an Illumina HiSeq 2500. TCR libraries were prepared with molecular barcoding, using unique molecular identifiers to normalize TCRbeta repertoire quantification. TCRdb trimmed the raw reads at Q25, called clones with MiXCR and kept productive beta chains. Each CDR3 protein gets just one entry, which takes the most common genes and DNA from the rows behind it. This sample is represented by approximately 400,000 distinct CDR3 sequences; roughly a tenth of them were singletons. Clones ranked in the top ten supply 4.5% to 7% of the sample. The sequencing here drew on PBMCs from the stem cell graft donor, taken from the stem cell graft. The origin of the receptors is a human donor who donated a stem cell graft to a child with acute myeloid leukemia.

This clonotype was recorded many times. CDR3 in DNA: TGTGCCAGCAATTCCTACGAGCAGTACTTC. As protein: CASNSYEQYF. The J gene is TRBJ2-7, the V gene TRBV12-3 or TRBV12-4; D gene unclear. The V end was cut by 7 bases, the J end by 1 base, with 2 bases between. The CDR3 consists of 10 residues.

This clonotype was found many times. The chain carries TRBV20-1 and TRBJ2-1; D might be TRBD1 or TRBD2, each matching 5 bases. The CDR3 contains 15 residues. Deletions cut 1 base from V and 5 bases from J, with 15 bases between. The germline CDR1 and CDR2 sequences are DFQATT and SNEGSKA (reference sequence). CDR3 sequence: CSARGLRAGNNEQFF. DNA for the CDR3: TGCAGTGCTAGAGGGTTGAGGGCAGGGAACAATGAGCAGTTCTTC.

The rearrangement joins TRBV24-1 to TRBJ2-2, with D maybe TRBD1 (5 bases). This CDR3 is built from 13 residues. Trimming stripped 7 bases from V and 3 bases from J, with 8 bases between. Germline loops: CDR1 KGHDR, CDR2 SFDVKD. The CDR3 is CATSWGDTGELFF. CDR3 sequence (DNA): TGTGCCACCAGCTGGGGCGACACCGGGGAGCTGTTTTTT.

The gene calls are TRBV12-2 and TRBJ2-5; the table calls TRBD2, which could not be checked here. TRBV12-2 is a known pseudogene. CDR3 length: 20 residues. In DNA, the CDR3 is TGTGCAAGTCGCTTAAGGAGTGGGACTAGCGGGAGAATCAGGCGAGAGACCCAGTACTTC. Translating gives CASRLRSGTSGRIRRETQYF.

The gene calls are TRBV20-1 and TRBJ2-6; D call uncertain. CDR3 length: 14 amino acids. The V and J ends lost 4 bases and 0 bases respectively, with 7 bases between them. Germline CDR1 reads DFQATT; CDR2 reads SNEGSKA (reference sequence). DNA of the CDR3: TGCAGTGCTACGACGGGCTCTGGGGCCAACGTCCTGACTTTC. It is translated as CSATTGSGANVLTF.